The 3 T cell receptor beta chains reported below all come from one sample, sequenced in a study of blood T cells in healthy people across ages (dated by TCRdb to the mid-2010s). Receptor amplification or capture employed 5' RACE. These reads were obtained on an Illumina HiSeq 2500. The second PCR ran for about 6 to 12 cycles and used a J-beta primer mix along with a sample-barcoded 5' primer. Using fastp at Q25 and MiXCR, TCRdb reprocessed the public reads and kept productive beta chains. Rows with one shared CDR3 protein collapse into an entry with the most common genes and DNA. Counted in this sample were about 320,000 distinct CDR3 sequences; 27% of them appeared once. In total, the top ten clones hold 29% of the sample. Sequencing was performed on blood. The receptors were sampled from a woman between 65 and 79 years old in good health.

Notes on this clonotype: A read error may produce the germline difference seen at one junction end. The chain combines TRBV20-1 with TRBJ2-1; 14 nucleotides align to TRBD2. The CDR3 is 12 residues long. Germline CDR1 DFQATT, CDR2 SNEGSKA (reference sequence). Written as DNA, the CDR3 is TGCAGTGCTAGAGGTGGACTAGCGGGGGGTGTCTTC. Its translation is CSARGGLAGGVF.

This clonotype appeared a few times. J is TRBJ1-3 and V is TRBV5-1; TRBD1 is a possible D gene (5 bases). The length of the CDR3 is 16 residues. Germline V gene sequence: CDR1 SGHRS, CDR2 YFSETQ. V was clipped by 0 bases and J by 2 bases, with 12 bases between them. DNA of the CDR3: TGCGCCAGCAGCTTGGGGGACTTAGTTACTGGAAACACCATATATTTT. This codes for CASSLGDLVTGNTIYF.

This clonotype showed up many times. This chain joins TRBV7-2 and TRBJ2-1; a weak D match, TRBD2 (6 bases). The CDR3 runs to 15 residues. Germline V gene lookup returns CDR1 SGHTA and CDR2 FQGNSA. V shed 5 bases and J shed 1 base, with 12 bases lying between them. CDR3 region: CASSTGTLSYNEQFF. CDR3 in DNA: TGTGCCAGCAGCACCGGGACTCTATCCTACAATGAGCAGTTCTTC.